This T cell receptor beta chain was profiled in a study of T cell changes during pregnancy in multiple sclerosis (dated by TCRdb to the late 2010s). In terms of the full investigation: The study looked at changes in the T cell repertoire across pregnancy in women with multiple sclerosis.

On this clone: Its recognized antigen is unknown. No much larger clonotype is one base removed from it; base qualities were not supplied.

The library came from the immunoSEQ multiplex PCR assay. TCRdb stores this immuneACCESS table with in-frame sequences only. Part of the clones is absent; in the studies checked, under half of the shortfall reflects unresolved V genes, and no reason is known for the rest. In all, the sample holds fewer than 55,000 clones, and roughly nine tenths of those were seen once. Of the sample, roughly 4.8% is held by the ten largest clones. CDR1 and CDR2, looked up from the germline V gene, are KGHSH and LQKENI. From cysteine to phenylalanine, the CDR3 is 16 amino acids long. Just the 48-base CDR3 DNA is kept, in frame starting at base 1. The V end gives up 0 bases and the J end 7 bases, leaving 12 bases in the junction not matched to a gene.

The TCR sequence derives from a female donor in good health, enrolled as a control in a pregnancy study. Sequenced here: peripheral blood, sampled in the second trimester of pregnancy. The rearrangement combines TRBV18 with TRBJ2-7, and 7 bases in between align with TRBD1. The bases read TGTGCCAGCTCACCACCGAGACGAGACAGGGTCTTTGAGCAGTACTTC. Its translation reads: CASSPPRRDRVFEQYF.